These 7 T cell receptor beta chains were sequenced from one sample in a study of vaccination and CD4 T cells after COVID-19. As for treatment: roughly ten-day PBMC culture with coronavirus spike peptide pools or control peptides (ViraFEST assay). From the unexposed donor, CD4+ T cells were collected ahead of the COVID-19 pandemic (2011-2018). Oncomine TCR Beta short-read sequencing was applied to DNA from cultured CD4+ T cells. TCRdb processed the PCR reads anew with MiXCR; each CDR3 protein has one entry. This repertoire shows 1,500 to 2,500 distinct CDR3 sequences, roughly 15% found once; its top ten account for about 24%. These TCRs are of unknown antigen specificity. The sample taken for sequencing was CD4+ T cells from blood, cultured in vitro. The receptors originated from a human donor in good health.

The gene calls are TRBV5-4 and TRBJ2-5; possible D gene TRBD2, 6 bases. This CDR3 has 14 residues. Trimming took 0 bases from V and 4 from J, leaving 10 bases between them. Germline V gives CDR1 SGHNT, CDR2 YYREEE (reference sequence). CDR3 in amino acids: CASSLVGGAETQYF. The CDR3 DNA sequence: TGTGCCAGCAGCTTGGTCGGGGGAGCAGAGACCCAGTACTTC.

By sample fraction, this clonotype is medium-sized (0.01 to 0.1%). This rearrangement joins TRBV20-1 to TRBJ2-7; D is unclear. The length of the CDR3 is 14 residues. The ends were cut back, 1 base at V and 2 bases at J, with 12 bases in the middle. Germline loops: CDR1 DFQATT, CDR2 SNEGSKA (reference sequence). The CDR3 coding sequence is TGCAGTGCTAGAGCCTGGGTGGGCCCCTACGAGCAGTACTTC. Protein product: CSARAWVGPYEQYF.

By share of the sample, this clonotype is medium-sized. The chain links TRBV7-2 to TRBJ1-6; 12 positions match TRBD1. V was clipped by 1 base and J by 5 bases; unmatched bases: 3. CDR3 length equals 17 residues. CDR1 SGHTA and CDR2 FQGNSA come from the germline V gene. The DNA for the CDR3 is TGTGCCAGCAGCTTAGTAGGGACAGGGGGCCATAATTCACCCCTCCACTTT. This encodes CASSLVGTGGHNSPLHF. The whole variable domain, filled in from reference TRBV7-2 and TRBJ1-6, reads GAGVSQSPSNKVTEKGKDVELRCDPISGHTALYWYRQSLGQGLEFLIYFQGNSAPDKSGLPSDRFSAERTGGSVSTLTIQRTQQEDSAVYLCASSLVGTGGHNSPLHFGNGTRLTVT.

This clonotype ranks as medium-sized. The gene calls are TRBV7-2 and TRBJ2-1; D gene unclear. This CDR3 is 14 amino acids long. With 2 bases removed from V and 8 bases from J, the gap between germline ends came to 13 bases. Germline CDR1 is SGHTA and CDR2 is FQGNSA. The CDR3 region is CASSLMSLGDEQFF. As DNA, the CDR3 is TGTGCCAGCAGCTTAATGTCCCTTGGCGATGAGCAGTTCTTC.

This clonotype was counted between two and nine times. The CDR3 loop is CASSFLSGGYEQYF. As DNA, the CDR3 is TGCGCCAGCAGCTTCTTGAGCGGGGGATACGAGCAGTACTTC. The V call is TRBV5-1, the J call TRBJ2-7, with 8 bases matching TRBD2. Losses at the gene ends were 2 bases for V and 4 bases for J; bases not matched to a gene: 5. Germline CDR1 and CDR2: SGHRS and YFSETQ. The CDR3 consists of 14 residues.

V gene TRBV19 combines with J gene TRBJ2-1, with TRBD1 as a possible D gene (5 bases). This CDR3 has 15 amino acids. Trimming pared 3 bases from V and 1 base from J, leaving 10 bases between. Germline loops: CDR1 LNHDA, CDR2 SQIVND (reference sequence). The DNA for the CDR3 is TGTGCCAGTAGTATCAGCCCAGGGTCCTACAATGAGCAGTTCTTC. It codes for CASSISPGSYNEQFF.

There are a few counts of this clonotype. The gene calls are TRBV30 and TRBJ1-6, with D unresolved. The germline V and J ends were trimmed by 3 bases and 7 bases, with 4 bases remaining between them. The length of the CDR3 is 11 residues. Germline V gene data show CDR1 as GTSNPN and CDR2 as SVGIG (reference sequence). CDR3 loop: CAWRDNSPLHF. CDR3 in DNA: TGTGCCTGGAGAGACAATTCACCCCTCCACTTT.